This TCR beta chain was retrieved from a study of blood T cell repertoires in COVID-19. The table came from immunoSEQ multiplex PCR; TCRdb's copy has only in-frame clones and leaves some out. The sample yields approximately 470,000 clones, around 90% seen once. Germline V CDR1 and CDR2: KGHDR, SFDVKD. The CDR3 extends over 14 amino acids. Trimming cost V 9 bases and J 1 base, with 12 bases left between them. The study drew participants aged about 18 to 95 years from 24 US areas. The sequencing input was PBMCs or T cells enriched from blood (not recorded which). The J gene is TRBJ1-5, the V gene TRBV24-1; no clear D. This receptor was obtained from a woman aged 18-29 years who had recovered from COVID-19. This CDR3 reads CATVIRGSNQPQHF. In nucleotides, the CDR3 is TGTGCCACCGTGATAAGAGGGAGCAATCAGCCCCAGCATTTT.